The 22 T cell receptor beta chains listed next were all sequenced from one sample in a study of response to subunit inactivated influenza vaccine. TCRdb processed the RT-PCR reads anew with MiXCR; each CDR3 protein has one entry. The sample holds under 800,000 distinct CDR3 sequences, approximately 14% seen once. The material was PBMCs from blood, obtained around two weeks before vaccination. The source of these receptors is a man aged 45-65 years who received an inactivated influenza vaccine.

V usage is TRBV9 and J usage is TRBJ1-2; 8 bases map to TRBD1. There are 16 residues in the CDR3. CDR1 SGDLS and CDR2 YYNGEE come from the germline V gene. The V segment lost 3 bases and the J segment 6 bases; nucleotides outside the gene matches: 13. The CDR3 DNA follows: TGTGCCAGCAGCGGACCGGGACAGGATACGTCCCATGGCTACACCTTC. Translated: CASSGPGQDTSHGYTF.

This clonotype turned up a few times. The chain uses TRBV29-1 and TRBJ2-2; tentative D call: TRBD2 (6 bases). The CDR3 runs to 14 residues. From germline, CDR1 is SQVTM and CDR2 ANQGSEA. Trimming shortened V by 4 bases and J by 5 bases, and 14 bases separated the two germline ends. CDR3 region: CSVAVRGETGELFF. CDR3 nucleotide sequence: TGCAGCGTTGCAGTGCGGGGCGAAACCGGGGAGCTGTTTTTT.

This chain links TRBV6-2 or TRBV6-3 with TRBJ2-6; 8 nucleotides align to TRBD1. CDR1 is MNHEY, CDR2 SVGEGT, per germline. The CDR3 has 19 amino acids. The V and J ends lost 0 bases and 0 bases, in that order; junction bases with no gene match: 7. CDR3 DNA: TGTGCCAGCAGTTACTCCCGGGACAGGATAGTCTCTGGGGCCAACGTCCTGACTTTC. Protein: CASSYSRDRIVSGANVLTF.

At least ten counts were recorded for this clonotype. The chain couples TRBV7-9 to TRBJ2-5; D possibly corresponds to TRBD1 (6 bases). Trimming removed 5 bases at V and 2 bases at J, with 21 bases between. The germline V gene has CDR1 SEHNR and CDR2 FQNEAQ (reference sequence). This CDR3 has 17 residues. CDR3 amino acids: CASSNAYSGTQQETQYF. The CDR3 coding sequence is TGTGCCAGCAGCAACGCCTATTCCGGGACACAACAAGAGACCCAGTACTTC.

There are a few counts of this clonotype. V usage is TRBV20-1 and J usage is TRBJ1-2, with 10 bases matching TRBD1. The CDR3 sequence is 12 residues long. Germline assignment: CDR1 DFQATT and CDR2 SNEGSKA (reference sequence). V shed 4 bases and J 8 bases; nucleotides not matched to a gene: 4. The CDR3 DNA follows: TGCAGTGCTACTGGACAGGGGGAAGGCTACACCTTC. It translates to CSATGQGEGYTF.

This clonotype was counted only a few times. This rearrangement joins TRBV7-9 to TRBJ1-2; D not certain. Germline loops: CDR1 SEHNR, CDR2 FQNEAQ (reference sequence). CDR3 length: 15 residues. V was pared by 0 bases and J by 4 bases, with 12 bases between. The CDR3 region is CASSLARVGLYGYTF. DNA for the CDR3: TGTGCCAGCAGCTTAGCGCGGGTTGGACTCTATGGCTACACCTTC.

The chain is built from TRBV10-1 and TRBJ2-2, with 8 bases fitting TRBD2. J gave up 6 bases and V 5 bases, and 5 bases lay outside the gene matches. CDR1 and CDR2 from the germline V gene are WNHNN and SYGVQD (reference sequence). The CDR3 is made up of 14 amino acids. The chain's CDR3 is CASSSGSGAGELFF. CDR3 nucleotides: TGCGCCAGCAGTTCCGGTAGCGGGGCCGGGGAGCTGTTTTTT.

This clonotype has ten or more counts. The chain is built from TRBV7-9 and TRBJ2-7, with 12 nucleotides matching TRBD2. CDR1 is SEHNR and CDR2 is FQNEAQ in the germline V gene (reference sequence). This CDR3 contains 17 residues. Trimming took 3 bases from V and 5 from J; bases not matched to a gene: 11. CDR3 DNA sequence: TGTGCCAGCAGCTTGGGGTCACTAGCGGGAGGCGCAGACGAGCAGTACTTC. Its protein is CASSLGSLAGGADEQYF.

The sample holds a few counts of this clonotype. The CDR3 DNA is TGTGCCAGTAGTATCCCCAGACCGAACACCGGGGAGCTGTTTTTT. As protein: CASSIPRPNTGELFF. This chain links TRBV19 with TRBJ2-2; no clear D. Germline CDR1 is LNHDA and CDR2 is SQIVND (reference sequence). This CDR3 contains 15 residues. V gave up 3 bases and J gave up 0 bases, with 8 bases separating them.

V is TRBV5-6 and J is TRBJ2-7; D is possibly TRBD1 (6 bases). Germline values: CDR1 SGHDT, CDR2 YYEEEE. The V end lost 2 bases, the J end lost 0 bases, and 12 bases lay between the germline ends. The CDR3 is 15 residues long. For the CDR3, the DNA is TGTGCCAGCAGCTTCGGGACAACTAGCTCCTACGAGCAGTACTTC. It is translated as CASSFGTTSSYEQYF.

In its sample, this clonotype was seen many times. The chain links TRBV5-1 to TRBJ2-5; 8 nucleotides match TRBD2. From germline, CDR1 is SGHRS and CDR2 YFSETQ. The CDR3 has 14 amino acids. The trim removed 4 bases at V and 1 base at J, leaving 3 bases unmatched. In DNA, the CDR3 is TGCGCCAGCAGCCCAGGGACTAGCCAAGAGACCCAGTACTTC. Amino acid sequence: CASSPGTSQETQYF.

The rearrangement joins TRBV4-2 to TRBJ2-2; D call uncertain. Germline CDR1 is LGHNA and CDR2 is YNFKEQ. The ends were cut back, 4 bases at V and 5 bases at J, with 8 bases in the middle. There are 13 residues in the CDR3. The CDR3 nucleotides read TGTGCCAGCAGCCGAGAACAGACCGGGGAGCTGTTTTTT. Protein sequence: CASSREQTGELFF.

This clonotype was seen only a few times. V gene TRBV4-2 combines with J gene TRBJ2-4, with D possibly matching TRBD2 (5 bases). Germline V gene lookup returns CDR1 LGHNA and CDR2 YNFKEQ. V was pared by 0 bases and J by 6 bases, with 30 bases between. The CDR3 covers 21 residues. CDR3 amino acids: CASSQDLYEQEDSRIGNIQYF. The CDR3 coding sequence is TGTGCCAGCAGCCAAGATCTATATGAGCAGGAGGATAGCAGGATTGGAAACATTCAGTACTTC.

This clonotype was observed a few times. The genes are TRBV30 and TRBJ1-1, with no clear D. The CDR3 has 12 amino acids. The V end lost 2 bases, the J end lost 0 bases, and 4 bases lay between the germline ends. The germline V gene encodes CDR1 GTSNPN and CDR2 SVGIG (reference sequence). CDR3 in DNA: TGTGCCTGGAGTCGTGTGAACACTGAAGCTTTCTTT. Translated, it gives CAWSRVNTEAFF.

The chain uses TRBV29-1 and TRBJ2-7; maybe TRBD1 (6 bases). V was shortened by 1 base and J by 5 bases, with 12 bases between the two germline ends. This CDR3 is 13 amino acids long. The V gene's germline CDR1 is SQVTM and CDR2 ANQGSEA. Here the CDR3 DNA reads TGCAGCGTTGAAGCGGGCAGGGGTGACGAGCAGTACTTC. It encodes CSVEAGRGDEQYF.

V and J are TRBV7-9 and TRBJ2-1, with a tentative D call TRBD1 (5 bases). Germline V lookup: CDR1 SEHNR, CDR2 FQNEAQ (reference sequence). The CDR3 sequence is 13 residues long. Trimming removed 4 bases at V and 10 bases at J, with 14 bases between. The CDR3 coding sequence is TGTGCCAGCAGCTCCGACCTAGACAGAGAGCAGTTCTTC. Its translation is CASSSDLDREQFF.

Many counts were recorded for this clonotype. The rearrangement joins TRBV5-1 to TRBJ2-3, with D hard to call. CDR3 length: 15 residues. Germline lookup yields CDR1 SGHRS and CDR2 YFSETQ. Deletions cut 2 bases from V and 0 bases from J, with 10 bases between. The CDR3 loop reads CASSLSAPSTDTQYF. The CDR3 DNA reads as TGCGCCAGCAGCTTATCGGCGCCTAGCACAGATACGCAGTATTTT. Full variable domain (missing parts from reference TRBV5-1 and TRBJ2-3): KAGVTQTPRYLIKTRGQQVTLSCSPISGHRSVSWYQQTPGQGLQFLFEYFSETQRNKGNFPGRFSGRQFSNSRSEMNVSTLELGDSALYLCASSLSAPSTDTQYFGPGTRLTVL.

The rearrangement joins TRBV7-9 to TRBJ2-5; D is uncertain. From germline, CDR1 is SEHNR and CDR2 FQNEAQ (reference sequence). CDR3 size: 15 residues. Between the trimmed V and J ends, which lost 5 bases and 3 bases, there was a span of 16 bases. CDR3 sequence: CASSVGGALKETQYF. The CDR3 DNA reads as TGTGCCAGCAGCGTCGGTGGAGCTCTAAAAGAGACCCAGTACTTC.

This clonotype was seen a handful of times. The rearrangement uses TRBV27 and TRBJ2-7, with TRBD1 matching 8 bases. Germline assignment: CDR1 MNHEY and CDR2 SMNVEV (reference sequence). The CDR3 extends over 16 amino acids. Trimming removed 3 bases from V and 8 bases from J; junction bases left unmatched: 15. The CDR3 DNA sequence: TGTGCCAGCAGTTTTTCGGGACAGGCCCCGTTGGGTAAGCAGTACTTC. Its protein is CASSFSGQAPLGKQYF.

This sequence joins TRBV27 and TRBJ2-3; TRBD2 agrees at 15 bases. The germline gives CDR1 MNHEY, CDR2 SMNVEV (reference sequence). The length of the CDR3 is 22 residues. Losses at the gene ends were 0 bases for V and 5 bases for J; bases not matched to a gene: 18. The CDR3 sequence is CASSLSPHLGLAGGPPQDTQYF. As DNA, the CDR3 is TGTGCCAGCAGTTTATCCCCCCATTTGGGACTAGCGGGGGGACCCCCCCAAGATACGCAGTATTTT.

In its sample, this clonotype was seen many times. J is TRBJ2-6 and V is TRBV10-3; D remains ambiguous. V lost 4 bases to trimming and J lost 4 bases, with 2 bases between them. In germline, CDR1 is ENHRY, CDR2 SYGVKD. This CDR3 spans 12 amino acids. The DNA for the CDR3 is TGTGCCATCAGTGCAGGGGCCAACGTCCTGACTTTC. Translating gives CAISAGANVLTF.

This clonotype turned up a few times. V and J are TRBV4-1 and TRBJ1-5; the D is unclear. Trimming pared 1 base from V and 0 bases from J, leaving 7 bases between. The CDR3 is 15 residues long. The V gene's germline CDR1 is MGHRA and CDR2 YSYEKL. The DNA for the CDR3 is TGCGCCAGCAGCCAAGGGAGCCATAGCAATCAGCCCCAGCATTTT. Amino acid sequence: CASSQGSHSNQPQHF.